This is a list of T cell receptor beta chains from one sample in a study of early T cells in non-severe SARS-CoV-2 infection. MiXCR, run by TCRdb on the 5' RACE reads, gives a single entry per CDR3 protein. The sample comprises tens of thousands of distinct CDR3 sequences, 3% to 4% of which are singletons, and about 3% rests with the top ten. The material sequenced was whole blood. The origin of the receptors is an adult who was a healthcare worker with PCR-confirmed SARS-CoV-2 infection or an uninfected control (not recorded which). The CDR3 runs from the conserved cysteine through the conserved F or W. D genes are given only for firm matches. For some rows the clone size is stated as once, few or many, or as a class when expanded; others skip it.

d_call j_call v_call clone_size cdr3_nt cdr3_aa
TRBD2 TRBJ2-2 TRBV7-2 many TGTGCCAGCAGCTTAGCTGCGGGAGCAGGCACCGGGGAGCTGTTTTTT CASSLAAGAGTGELFF
- TRBJ2-6 TRBV5-1 many TGCGCCAGCAGCTTGGCAGGACCTCTTCTCTCTGGGGCCAACGTCCTGACTTTC CASSLAGPLLSGANVLTF
- TRBJ2-5 TRBV19 - TGTGCCAGAACAGATCCTGGTCCAGCTCACCAAGAGACCCAGTACTTC CARTDPGPAHQETQYF
TRBD2 TRBJ2-7 TRBV11-2 - TGTGCCAGCAGCTCCGGGACTACCTACGAGCAGTACTTC CASSSGTTYEQYF
- TRBJ2-7 TRBV14 few TGTGCCAGCAGCCAGACAGAGTTCTACGAGCAGTACTTC CASSQTEFYEQYF
TRBD2 TRBJ2-3 TRBV5-1 few TGCGCCAGCAGCTTGATGGGCAGCGGGACCAGCACAGATACGCAGTATTTT CASSLMGSGTSTDTQYF
TRBD2 TRBJ2-1 TRBV24-1 many TGTGCCACCAGTGATTTCAAAGCGGGGGGGCACGATGAGCAGTTCTTC CATSDFKAGGHDEQFF
TRBD1 TRBJ2-7 TRBV12-3/TRBV12-4 few TGTGCCAGCAGTCCACAGGGGGCCCCCTACGAGCAGTACTTC CASSPQGAPYEQYF
- TRBJ1-1 TRBV7-2 many TGTGCCAGCAGCCGGGACGTAATGAACACTGAAGCTTTCTTT CASSRDVMNTEAFF
TRBD1 TRBJ1-1 TRBV7-9 many TGTGCCAGCAGCTCAACAACCCCGGGACAGGGGGACACTGAAGCTTTCTTT CASSSTTPGQGDTEAFF
TRBD1 TRBJ2-1 TRBV12-3/TRBV12-4 many TGTGCCAGCAGTTCGGACAGGGCTACCTACAATGAGCAGTTCTTC CASSSDRATYNEQFF
TRBD1 TRBJ1-4 TRBV12-3/TRBV12-4 few TGTGCCAGCAGTCGGACAGGGGGAGAAAAACTGTTTTTT CASSRTGGEKLFF
- TRBJ1-1 TRBV7-9 few TGTGCCAGCACCCAGCTCGCGGTGGCCCCTGAAGCTTTCTTT CASTQLAVAPEAFF
TRBD2 TRBJ2-1 TRBV7-9 many TGTGCCAGCAGCCCTAGCGGGAGAAGGGGCAATGAGCAGTTCTTC CASSPSGRRGNEQFF
- TRBJ1-5 TRBV3-1 many TGTGCCAGCAGCCAAGGAGACTGGACAGAAAGCGGGAGCAATCAGCCCCAGCATTTT CASSQGDWTESGSNQPQHF
TRBD2 TRBJ2-1 TRBV9 many TGTGCCAGCAGCTTACTAGCGGGGGTAAACAATGAGCAGTTCTTC CASSLLAGVNNEQFF